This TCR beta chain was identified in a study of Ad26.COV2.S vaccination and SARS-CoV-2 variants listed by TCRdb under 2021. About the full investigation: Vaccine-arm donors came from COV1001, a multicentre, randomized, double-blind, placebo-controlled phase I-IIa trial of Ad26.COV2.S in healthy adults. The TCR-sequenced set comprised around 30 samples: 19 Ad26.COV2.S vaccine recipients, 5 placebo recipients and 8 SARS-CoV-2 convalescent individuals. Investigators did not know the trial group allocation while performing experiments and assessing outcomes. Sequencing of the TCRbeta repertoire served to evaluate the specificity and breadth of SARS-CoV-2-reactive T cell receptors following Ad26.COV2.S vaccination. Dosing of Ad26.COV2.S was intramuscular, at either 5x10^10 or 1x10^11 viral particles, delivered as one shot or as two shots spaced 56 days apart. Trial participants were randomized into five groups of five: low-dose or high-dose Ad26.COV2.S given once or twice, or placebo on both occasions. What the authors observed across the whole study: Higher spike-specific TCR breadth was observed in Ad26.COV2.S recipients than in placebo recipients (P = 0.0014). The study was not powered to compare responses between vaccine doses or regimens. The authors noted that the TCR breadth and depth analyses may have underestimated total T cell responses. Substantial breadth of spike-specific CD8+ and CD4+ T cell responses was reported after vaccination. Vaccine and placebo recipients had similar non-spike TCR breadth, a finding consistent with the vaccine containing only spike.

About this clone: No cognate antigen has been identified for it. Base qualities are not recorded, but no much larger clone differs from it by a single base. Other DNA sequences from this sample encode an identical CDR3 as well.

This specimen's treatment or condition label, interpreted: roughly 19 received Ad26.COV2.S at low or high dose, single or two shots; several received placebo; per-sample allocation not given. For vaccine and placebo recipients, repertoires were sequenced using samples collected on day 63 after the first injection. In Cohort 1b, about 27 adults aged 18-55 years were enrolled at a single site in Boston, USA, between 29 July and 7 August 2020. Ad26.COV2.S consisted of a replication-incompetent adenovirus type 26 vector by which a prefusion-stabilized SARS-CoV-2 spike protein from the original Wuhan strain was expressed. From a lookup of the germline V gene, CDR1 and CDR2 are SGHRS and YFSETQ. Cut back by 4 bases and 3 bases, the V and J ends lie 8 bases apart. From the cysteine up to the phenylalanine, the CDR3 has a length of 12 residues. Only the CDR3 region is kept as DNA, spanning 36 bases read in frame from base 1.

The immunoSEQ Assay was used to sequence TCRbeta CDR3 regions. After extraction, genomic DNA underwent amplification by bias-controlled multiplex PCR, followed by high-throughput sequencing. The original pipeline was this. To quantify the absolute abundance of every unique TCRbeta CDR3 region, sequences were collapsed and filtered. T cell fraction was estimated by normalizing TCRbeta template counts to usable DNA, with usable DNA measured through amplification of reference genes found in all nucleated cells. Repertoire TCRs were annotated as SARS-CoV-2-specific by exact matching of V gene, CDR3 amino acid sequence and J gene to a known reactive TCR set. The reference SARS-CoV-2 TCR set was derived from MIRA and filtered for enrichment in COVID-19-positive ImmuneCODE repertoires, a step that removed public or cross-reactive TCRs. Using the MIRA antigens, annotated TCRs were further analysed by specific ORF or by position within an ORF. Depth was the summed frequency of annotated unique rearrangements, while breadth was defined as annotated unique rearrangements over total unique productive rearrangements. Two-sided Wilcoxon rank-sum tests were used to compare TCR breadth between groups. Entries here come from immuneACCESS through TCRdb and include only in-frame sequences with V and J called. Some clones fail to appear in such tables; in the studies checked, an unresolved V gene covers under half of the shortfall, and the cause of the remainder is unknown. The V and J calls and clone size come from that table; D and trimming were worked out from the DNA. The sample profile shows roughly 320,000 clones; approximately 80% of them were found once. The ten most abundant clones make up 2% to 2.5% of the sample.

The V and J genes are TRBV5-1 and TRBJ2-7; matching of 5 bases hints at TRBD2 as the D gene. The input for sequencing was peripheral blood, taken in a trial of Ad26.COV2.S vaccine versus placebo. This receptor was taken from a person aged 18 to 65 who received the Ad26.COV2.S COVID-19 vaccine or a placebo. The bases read TGCGCCAGCAGCAGCGGATACTACGAGCAGTACTTC. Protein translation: CASSSGYYEQYF.